A single T cell receptor (beta chain) is shown here with its context. The antigen remains undetermined. Trimming pared 1 base from V and 1 base from J, leaving 5 bases between. The germline gives CDR1 LGHNT, CDR2 FRNRAP. The CDR3 has 14 residues. This specimen belongs to a study of cytomegalovirus exposure and HLA in healthy donors. Study at large: From HLA-typed donors, an early data release held about 92 million unique TCRs.

Primers: 60 Vbeta forward and 13 Jbeta reverse. Here immunoSEQ multiplex PCR was the method, and the copy in TCRdb shows in-frame clones only, minus some. Of 80,000 to 100,000 clones detected, under 75% appear once; the ten largest clones hold 1.2%. Study observations and caveats: Associated with cytomegalovirus, according to the listing, were 150 to 200 TCR beta chains. A later analysis linked a missense DCLRE1C variant to TCR beta V- and J-gene trimming. TRBV6-2, TRBV6-3 and some other V segments were unresolvable in 87-base-pair reads.

V and J are TRBV12-5 and TRBJ1-5; unclear D gene. The TCR sequence derives from a female donor in good health and CMV-seronegative. Sample: PBMCs. The CDR3 loop is CASGLGRSNQPQHF. The CDR3 DNA follows: TGTGCTAGTGGTTTGGGTCGGAGCAATCAGCCCCAGCATTTT.